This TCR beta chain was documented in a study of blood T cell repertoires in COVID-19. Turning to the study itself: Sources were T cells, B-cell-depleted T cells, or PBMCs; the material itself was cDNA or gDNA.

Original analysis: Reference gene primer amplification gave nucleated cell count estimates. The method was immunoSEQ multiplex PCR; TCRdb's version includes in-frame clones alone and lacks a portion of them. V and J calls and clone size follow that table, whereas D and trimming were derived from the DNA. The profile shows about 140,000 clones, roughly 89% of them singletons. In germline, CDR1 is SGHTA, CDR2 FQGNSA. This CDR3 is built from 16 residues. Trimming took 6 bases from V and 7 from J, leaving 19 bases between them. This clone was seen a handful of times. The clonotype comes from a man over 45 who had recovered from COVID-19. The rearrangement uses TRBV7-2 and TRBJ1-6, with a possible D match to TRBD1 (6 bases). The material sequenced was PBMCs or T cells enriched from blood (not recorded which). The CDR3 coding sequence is TGTGCCAGCAGGTTGCAGGGGAGTGATGCGAATTCACCCCTCCACTTT. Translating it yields CASRLQGSDANSPLHF.